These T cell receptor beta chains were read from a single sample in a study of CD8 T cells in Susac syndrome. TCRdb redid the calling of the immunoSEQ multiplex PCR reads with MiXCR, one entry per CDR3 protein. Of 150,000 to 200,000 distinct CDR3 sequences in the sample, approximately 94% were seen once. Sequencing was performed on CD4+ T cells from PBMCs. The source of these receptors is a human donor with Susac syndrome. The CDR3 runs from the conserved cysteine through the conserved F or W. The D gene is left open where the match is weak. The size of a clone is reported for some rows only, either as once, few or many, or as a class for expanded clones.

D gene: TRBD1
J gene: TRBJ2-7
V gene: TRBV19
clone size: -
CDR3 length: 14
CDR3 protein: CASSPNRGLDEQYF

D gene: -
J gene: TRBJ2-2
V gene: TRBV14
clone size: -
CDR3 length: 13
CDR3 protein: CASSPQGIGELFF

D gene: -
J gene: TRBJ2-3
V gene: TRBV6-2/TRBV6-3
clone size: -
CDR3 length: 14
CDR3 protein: CASSYRGFGDTQYF

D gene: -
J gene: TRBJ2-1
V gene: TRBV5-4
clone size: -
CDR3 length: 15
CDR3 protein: CASSLGRGPNNEQFF

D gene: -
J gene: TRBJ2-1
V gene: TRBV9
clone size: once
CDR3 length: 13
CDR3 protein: CASSVDSVNEQFF

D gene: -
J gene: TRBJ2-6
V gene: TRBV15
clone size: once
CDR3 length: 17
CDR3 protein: CATRPEGISFGANVLTF

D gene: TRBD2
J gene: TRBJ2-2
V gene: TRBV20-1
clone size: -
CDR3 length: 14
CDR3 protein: CSASSGRTTGELFF

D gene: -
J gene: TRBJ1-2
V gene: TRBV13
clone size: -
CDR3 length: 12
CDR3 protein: CASSLVAYGYTF

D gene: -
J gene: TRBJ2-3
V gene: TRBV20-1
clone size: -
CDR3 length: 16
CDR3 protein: CSARYSKSPSTDTQYF

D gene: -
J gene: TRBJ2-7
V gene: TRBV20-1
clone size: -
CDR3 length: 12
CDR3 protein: CSARRSSAEQYF

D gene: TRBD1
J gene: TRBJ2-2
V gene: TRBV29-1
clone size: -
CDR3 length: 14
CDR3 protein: CSAGTGIDTGELFF

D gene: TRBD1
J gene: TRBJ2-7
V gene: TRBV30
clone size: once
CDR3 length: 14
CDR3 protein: CAWSVPDRVKEQYF

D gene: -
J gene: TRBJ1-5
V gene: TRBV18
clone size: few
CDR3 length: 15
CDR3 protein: CASSPWRGGDQPQHF

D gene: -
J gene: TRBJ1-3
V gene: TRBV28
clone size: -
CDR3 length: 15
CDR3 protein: CASSPPWGAGNTIYF

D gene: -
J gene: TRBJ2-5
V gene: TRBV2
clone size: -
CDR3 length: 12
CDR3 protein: CASREDTETQYF

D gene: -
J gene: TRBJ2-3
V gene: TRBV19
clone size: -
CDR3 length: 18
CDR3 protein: CASSMQVAASYPPDTQYF

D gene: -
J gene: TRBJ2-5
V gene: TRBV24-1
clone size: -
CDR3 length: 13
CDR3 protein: CATQRQAGETQYF

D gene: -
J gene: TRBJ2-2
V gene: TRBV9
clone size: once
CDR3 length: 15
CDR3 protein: CASSVGAGYTGELFF

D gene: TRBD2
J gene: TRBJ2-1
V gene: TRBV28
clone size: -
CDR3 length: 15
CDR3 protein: CASKNAGGRYNEQFF

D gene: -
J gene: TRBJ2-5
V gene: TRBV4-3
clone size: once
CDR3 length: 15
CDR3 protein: CASSQVQWRGETQYF

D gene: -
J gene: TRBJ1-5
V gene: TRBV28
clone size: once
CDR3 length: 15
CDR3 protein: CASSTGTEGGQPQHF

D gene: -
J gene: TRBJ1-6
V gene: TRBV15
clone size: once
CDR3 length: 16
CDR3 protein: CATSRTIGGTNSPLHF

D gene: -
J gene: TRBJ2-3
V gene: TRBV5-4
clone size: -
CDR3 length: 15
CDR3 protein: CASSPSSASTDTQYF

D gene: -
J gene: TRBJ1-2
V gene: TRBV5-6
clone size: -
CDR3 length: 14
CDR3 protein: CASGLQLQTPGYTF

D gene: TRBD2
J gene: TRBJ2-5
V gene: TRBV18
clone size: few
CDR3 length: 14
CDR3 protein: CASSPRLAGETQYF

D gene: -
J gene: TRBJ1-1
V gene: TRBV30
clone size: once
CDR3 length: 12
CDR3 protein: CALSRMNTEAFF

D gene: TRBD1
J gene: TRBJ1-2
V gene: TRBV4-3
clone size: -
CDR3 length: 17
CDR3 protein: CASSQDLYGQGDYGYTF

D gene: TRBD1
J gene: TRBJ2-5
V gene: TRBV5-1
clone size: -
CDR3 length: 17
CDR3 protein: CASSLNPQGAHGETQYF

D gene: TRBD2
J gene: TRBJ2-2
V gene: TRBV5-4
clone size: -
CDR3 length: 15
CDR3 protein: CASSHEPGRVGELFF

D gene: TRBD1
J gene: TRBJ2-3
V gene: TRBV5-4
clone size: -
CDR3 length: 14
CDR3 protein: CASSGTGSTDTQYF

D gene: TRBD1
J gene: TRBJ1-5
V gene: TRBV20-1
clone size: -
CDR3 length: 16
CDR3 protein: CSARDPSVGDSQPQHF

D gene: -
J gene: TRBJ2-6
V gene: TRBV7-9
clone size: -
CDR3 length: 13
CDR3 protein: CASLFSGANVLTF

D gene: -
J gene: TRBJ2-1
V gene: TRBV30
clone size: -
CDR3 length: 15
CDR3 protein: CAWSVRQYPYNEQFF

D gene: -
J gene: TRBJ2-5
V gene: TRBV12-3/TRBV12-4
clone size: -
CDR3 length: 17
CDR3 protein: CASSLTPPWPAQETQYF

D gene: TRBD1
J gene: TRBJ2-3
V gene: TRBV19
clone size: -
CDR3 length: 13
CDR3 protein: CATGQGSTDTQYF

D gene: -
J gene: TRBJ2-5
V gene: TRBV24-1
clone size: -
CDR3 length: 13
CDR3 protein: CATSDLAASTQYF

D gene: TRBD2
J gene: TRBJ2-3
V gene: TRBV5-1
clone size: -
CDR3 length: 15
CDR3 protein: CASNPLAGGTDTQYF

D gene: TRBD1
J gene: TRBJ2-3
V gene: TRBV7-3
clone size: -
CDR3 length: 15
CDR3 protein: CASSITGQNTDTQYF

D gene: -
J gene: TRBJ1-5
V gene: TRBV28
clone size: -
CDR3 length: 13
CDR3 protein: CASSLSPWEPQHF

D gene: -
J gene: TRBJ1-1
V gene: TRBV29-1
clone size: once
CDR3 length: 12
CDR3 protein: CSATQRNTEAFF

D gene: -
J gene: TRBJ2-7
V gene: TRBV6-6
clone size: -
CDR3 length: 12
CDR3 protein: CASTQERGEQYF

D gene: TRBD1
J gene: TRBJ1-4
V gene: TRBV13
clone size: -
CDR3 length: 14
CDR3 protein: CASSFTGEDEKLFF

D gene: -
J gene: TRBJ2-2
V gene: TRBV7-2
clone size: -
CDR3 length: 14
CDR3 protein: CASSPSTQLGELFF

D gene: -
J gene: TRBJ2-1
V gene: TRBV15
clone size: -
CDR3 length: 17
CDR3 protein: CATSRDGRGRHWDEQFF